Each of the 7 T cell receptor beta chains below was sequenced from the same sample in a study of T cell responses to AZD1222 COVID-19 vaccine. Sequenced by immunoSEQ multiplex PCR; TCRdb stores in-frame clones only, minus some. The table has approximately 90,000 clones, 90% seen once. The starting material was peripheral blood, obtained on day 0 of AZD1222 vaccination. The receptors come from an adult in good health.

This clone was counted once. V gene TRBV11-3 combines with J gene TRBJ2-7, with D perhaps matching TRBD1 (6 bases). The V end lost 5 bases, the J end lost 3 bases, and 14 bases lay between the germline ends. The CDR3 runs 14 residues. CDR1 and CDR2 (germline): SGHNT, YENEEA. In DNA, the CDR3 is TGTGCCAGCAGCGCTCACGGGACAAGCTACGAGCAGTACTTC. Translated: CASSAHGTSYEQYF.

The chain combines TRBV29-1 with TRBJ1-2; TRBD1 aligns across 9 bases. Per germline, CDR1 SQVTM and CDR2 ANQGSEA. Trimming at V came to 7 bases and at J to 6 bases, leaving 9 bases not matched to a gene. The CDR3 covers 13 residues. The chain's CDR3 is CSGGPGQGDGYTF. CDR3 DNA sequence: TGCAGCGGGGGACCGGGACAGGGTGATGGCTACACCTTC.

The gene calls are TRBV5-4 and TRBJ1-2; 8 bases agree with TRBD1. J was trimmed by 2 bases and V by 4 bases; bases with no gene match: 1. Germline CDR1 and CDR2: SGHNT and YYREEE (reference sequence). The CDR3 is made up of 13 amino acids. The CDR3 sequence: CASSRQGNYGYTF. Written as DNA, the CDR3 is TGTGCCAGCAGCAGACAGGGGAACTATGGCTACACCTTC.

The chain couples TRBV5-1 to TRBJ2-7; 7 bases match TRBD1. Looked up from germline, CDR1 is SGHRS and CDR2 is YFSETQ. The CDR3 sequence is 13 residues long. The J segment lost 0 bases and the V segment lost 8 bases, leaving 5 bases of the junction unmatched. CDR3 coding DNA: TGCGCCAGGGTGACAGGGAGCTCCTACGAGCAGTACTTC. Translating gives CARVTGSSYEQYF.

This chain joins TRBV3-1 (or the pseudogene TRBV3-2) and TRBJ2-7, with a tentative D call TRBD1 (6 bases). This CDR3 comprises 14 residues. V lost 4 bases to trimming and J lost 5 bases, with 15 bases between them. CDR1 LGHDT and CDR2 YNNKEL come from the germline V gene (reference sequence). This CDR3 is CASSREQGHHEQYF. The CDR3 nucleotides read TGTGCCAGCAGCCGAGAGCAGGGACACCACGAGCAGTACTTC.

The J gene is TRBJ1-1, the V gene TRBV7-9; D may be TRBD1 (5 bases). Germline V gene lookup returns CDR1 SEHNR and CDR2 FQNEAQ (reference sequence). V was trimmed by 1 base and J by 1 base, leaving 10 bases between them. The CDR3 contains 15 residues. CDR3: CASSLESGGNTEAFF. The CDR3 DNA sequence: TGTGCCAGCAGCTTAGAATCGGGGGGGAACACTGAAGCTTTCTTT.

The chain uses TRBV2 and TRBJ2-7, with 9 bases aligning to TRBD1. Trimming removed 7 bases from V and 6 bases from J; junction bases left unmatched: 10. The CDR3 extends over 14 amino acids. Germline V gene data show CDR1 as SNHLY and CDR2 as FYNNEI. In DNA form, the CDR3 reads TGTGCCAGCATCAGACAGGGGGGATCCGGCGAGCAGTACTTC. This gives the protein CASIRQGGSGEQYF.